The sequence of this T cell receptor (beta chain) was determined in a study of T-cell reconstitution after alpha-beta-depleted transplantation in children. The table lists this clonotype with a few counts. The TCRbeta library incorporated unique molecular identifiers. A single record per CDR3 protein comes from TCRdb applying MiXCR to the PCR reads. The top ten hold under 3% of the sample, which has roughly 500,000 distinct CDR3 sequences, about 31% seen once. The germline V gene has CDR1 MDHEN and CDR2 SYDVKM. The CDR3 runs 19 residues. V was pared by 5 bases and J by 3 bases, with 29 bases between. The chain carries TRBV28 and TRBJ2-7; D possibly corresponds to TRBD1 (5 bases). This sample comprised PBMCs from the stem cell graft donor, obtained from the stem cell graft. The source is a human donor who donated a stem cell graft to a child with aplastic anemia. DNA of the CDR3: TGTGCCAGCAGTACCCCATACGGCCCTTGGACACGAGAAGTCTACGAGCAGTACTTC. It translates to CASSTPYGPWTREVYEQYF.